The 30 T cell receptor beta chains listed next were all sequenced from one sample in a study of T cells in Graves' hyperthyroidism and ophthalmopathy. There were TCR beta CDR3 regions amplified from RNA transcripts. The HTBI set primed first-round TCR CDR3 RT-PCR. TCRdb ran MiXCR on the multiplex PCR reads and lists one entry per CDR3 protein. Of about 500,000 distinct CDR3 sequences detected, over 15% appear once; the ten largest clones hold 15% to 20%. Sequencing was carried out using blood. These receptors all stem from a woman younger than 35 with Graves' hyperthyroidism.

This clonotype was observed at least ten times. The CDR3 sequence: CASSPSTGMNTGELFF. In DNA, the CDR3 is TGTGCCAGCAGTCCCTCGACAGGGATGAACACCGGGGAGCTGTTTTTT. The genes are TRBV27 and TRBJ2-2; 7 bases align to TRBD1. Germline trimming cut 5 bases from V and 1 base from J; bases unmatched to any gene: 7. Germline CDR1 and CDR2: MNHEY and SMNVEV (reference sequence). The CDR3 extends over 16 amino acids.

This clonotype showed up just a few times. This chain uses TRBV29-1 with TRBJ2-5, with 7 bases matching TRBD2. This CDR3 has 13 residues. The germline CDR1 and CDR2 sequences are SQVTM and ANQGSEA. After removal of 2 bases from V and 7 bases from J, the junction contained 7 bases not matched to a gene. The CDR3: CSVEWLAVGTQYF. DNA of the CDR3: TGCAGCGTTGAATGGCTAGCGGTCGGGACCCAGTACTTC. Combining the CDR3 with reference TRBV29-1 and TRBJ2-5 gives the whole variable domain SAVISQKPSRDICQRGTSLTIQCQVDSQVTMMFWYRQQPGQSLTLIATANQGSEATYESGFVIDKFPISRPNLTFSTLTVSNMSPEDSSIYLCSVEWLAVGTQYFGPGTRLLVL.

A few counts support this clonotype. The chain combines TRBV15 with TRBJ1-2; weak D call: TRBD1 (5 bases). Trimming removed 0 bases at V and 4 bases at J, with 12 bases between. Germline assignment: CDR1 LNHNV and CDR2 YYDKDF (reference sequence). The CDR3 totals 15 residues. CDR3 protein: CATSRDLHRLYGYTF. The CDR3 nucleotides are TGTGCCACCAGCAGAGATCTCCACAGGCTCTATGGCTACACCTTC.

This clonotype was recorded a few times. The chain has TRBV20-1 and TRBJ2-1; no clear D. The CDR3 spans 16 residues. The ends were cut back, 0 bases at V and 1 base at J, with 13 bases in the middle. Per germline, CDR1 DFQATT and CDR2 SNEGSKA (reference sequence). The CDR3 coding sequence is TGCAGTGCTAGAGATTCAAGCGCGCAGTCCTACAATGAGCAGTTCTTC. Translated: CSARDSSAQSYNEQFF.

This clonotype was recorded at least ten times. This chain uses TRBV28 with TRBJ1-1; no clear D gene. CDR3 length equals 12 residues. Germline CDR1 and CDR2: MDHEN and SYDVKM. V was pared by 2 bases and J by 6 bases, with 7 bases between. CDR3 in amino acids: CASSLGYPEAFF. For the CDR3, the DNA is TGTGCCAGCAGTTTAGGGTACCCTGAAGCTTTCTTT.

This clonotype appeared many times. The chain employs TRBV10-2 and TRBJ1-6; possibly TRBD1 for D (5 bases). CDR1 is WSHSY and CDR2 is SAAADI in the germline V gene. The CDR3 has 13 residues. V shed 5 bases and J shed 13 bases, with 15 bases lying between them. In nucleotides, the CDR3 is TGCGCCAGCAGTCCCGACAGAGGGACTCCCCTCCACTTT. Protein: CASSPDRGTPLHF.

This clonotype was seen many times. The V call is TRBV30, the J call TRBJ1-2, with 7 bases aligning to TRBD1. V lost 5 bases, J lost 7 bases, and 4 bases stayed unmatched. The CDR3 runs to 11 residues. Germline CDR1 is GTSNPN and CDR2 is SVGIG (reference sequence). CDR3: CAWLRGGGYTF. CDR3 sequence (DNA): TGTGCCTGGCTCAGGGGGGGTGGCTACACCTTC.

This clonotype was counted once. The conserved phenylalanine or tryptophan normally closing the CDR3 is absent here, so this likely arose from a read error. The chain is built from TRBV7-2 and TRBJ1-6, with 10 positions matching TRBD1. The CDR3 spans 15 residues. Germline-derived CDR1 and CDR2 are SGHTA and FQGNSA. Trimming cost V 5 bases and J 6 bases; bases outside gene matches: 4. The CDR3 bases are TGTGCCAGCAGCGGCCGGGACAGGGGTAATTCACCCCTCCACTCT. Its protein is CASSGRDRGNSPLHS.

V and J are TRBV15 and TRBJ2-1, with D perhaps TRBD1 (5 bases). Germline V CDR1 and CDR2: LNHNV, YYDKDF (reference sequence). V gave up 6 bases and J gave up 0 bases, with 12 bases separating them. The CDR3 covers 15 residues. The CDR3 reads CATRSARASYNEQFF. The CDR3 DNA is TGTGCCACCAGGAGCGCCAGGGCCTCCTACAATGAGCAGTTCTTC. Complete variable domain (other parts from reference TRBV15 and TRBJ2-1): DAMVIQNPRYQVTQFGKPVTLSCSQTLNHNVMYWYQQKSSQAPKLLFHYYDKDFNNEADTPDNFQSRRPNTSFCFLDIRSPGLGDTAMYLCATRSARASYNEQFFGPGTRLTVL.

This clonotype was counted at least ten times. V is TRBV24-1 and J is TRBJ2-7; 7 bases fit TRBD1. V was clipped by 6 bases and J by 1 base; unmatched bases: 5. The CDR3 contains 14 residues. Germline assignment: CDR1 KGHDR and CDR2 SFDVKD. CDR3 sequence (DNA): TGTGCCACCAGTCCGGGACAGCCGTCCTACGAGCAGTACTTC. Protein: CATSPGQPSYEQYF.

The chain has TRBV7-2 and TRBJ2-5; D is unclear. Germline values: CDR1 SGHTA, CDR2 FQGNSA. The CDR3 covers 11 residues. V lost 5 bases to trimming and J lost 7 bases, with 8 bases between them. The DNA for the CDR3 is TGTGCCAGCAGCCCCCCGCCGACCCAGTACTTC. This encodes CASSPPPTQYF.

This chain connects TRBV6-1 to TRBJ2-2, with 11 nucleotides matching TRBD2. The CDR3 loop spans 17 amino acids. Germline trimming cut 6 bases from V and 3 bases from J; bases unmatched to any gene: 9. Germline CDR1 reads MNHNS; CDR2 reads SASEGT. Here the CDR3 DNA reads TGTGCCAGCAGCCCCCGGACTAGCGGGTACGACACCGGGGAGCTGTTTTTT. Translated: CASSPRTSGYDTGELFF.

This clonotype was observed at least ten times. The V call is TRBV20-1, the J call TRBJ1-5; D gene ambiguous. Between the trimmed V and J ends, which lost 3 bases and 5 bases, there was a span of 14 bases. From germline, CDR1 is DFQATT and CDR2 SNEGSKA (reference sequence). This CDR3 has 14 amino acids. The CDR3 nucleotides are TGCAGTGCTAGGAGCGACAAGTCGTATCAGCCCCAGCATTTT. Its protein product is CSARSDKSYQPQHF.

This clonotype appeared many times. The chain recombines TRBV4-2 with TRBJ1-3; no reliable D call. CDR1 is LGHNA, CDR2 YNFKEQ, per germline. Trimming left V 5 bases short and J 4 bases short, with 15 bases between. The CDR3 has 15 amino acids. The CDR3 sequence is CASSSLLQSGNTIYF. CDR3 bases: TGTGCCAGCAGCTCCCTTCTACAGAGCGGAAACACCATATATTTT.

This clonotype was detected once. The rearrangement links TRBV25-1 to TRBJ2-1, with unresolved D. CDR1 MGHDK and CDR2 SYGVNS come from the germline V gene. V shed 4 bases and J shed 9 bases, with 13 bases lying between them. This CDR3 has 13 residues. This CDR3 reads CASSGEAQSEQFF. In nucleotides, the CDR3 is TGTGCCAGCAGTGGCGAGGCTCAATCTGAGCAGTTCTTC.

The genes are TRBV5-1 and TRBJ1-3; 9 nucleotides agree with TRBD1. CDR1 is SGHRS and CDR2 is YFSETQ in the germline V gene. The CDR3 runs to 15 residues. After removal of 4 bases from V and 2 bases from J, the junction contained 4 bases not matched to a gene. CDR3 coding DNA: TGCGCCAGCAGCGCAGGACAGGGGACTGGAAACACCATATATTTT. This gives the protein CASSAGQGTGNTIYF. The full variable domain, with the rest looked up from reference TRBV5-1 and TRBJ1-3, is KAGVTQTPRYLIKTRGQQVTLSCSPISGHRSVSWYQQTPGQGLQFLFEYFSETQRNKGNFPGRFSGRQFSNSRSEMNVSTLELGDSALYLCASSAGQGTGNTIYFGEGSWLTVV.

The rearrangement joins TRBV6-2 or TRBV6-3 to TRBJ1-6; D is unclear. Germline CDR1 is MNHEY and CDR2 is SVGEGT. The length of the CDR3 is 12 residues. V was shortened by 6 bases and J by 10 bases, with 10 bases between the two germline ends. Here the CDR3 DNA reads TGTGCCAGCAGATCCGAACCGTCACCCCTCCACTTT. This codes for CASRSEPSPLHF.

The sample holds many counts of this clonotype. The J gene is TRBJ2-1, the V gene TRBV28; 13 positions match TRBD2. Germline V CDR1 and CDR2: MDHEN, SYDVKM. CDR3 length equals 19 residues. Trimming took 6 bases from V and 0 from J; bases not matched to a gene: 11. Written as DNA, the CDR3 is TGTGCCAGCAGCAGGGGACTAGCGGGAAGGACTGCCTCCTACAATGAGCAGTTCTTC. It codes for CASSRGLAGRTASYNEQFF.

This clonotype was seen ten or more times. The chain recombines TRBV6-1 with TRBJ2-2; 10 bases align to TRBD2. Per the germline V gene, CDR1 is MNHNS and CDR2 is SASEGT. With V trimmed by 5 bases and J by 0 bases, 3 bases remained unmatched. The CDR3 has 16 residues. In nucleotides, the CDR3 is TGTGCCAGCAGTATACTAGCGGGGACGAACACCGGGGAGCTGTTTTTT. The encoded protein is CASSILAGTNTGELFF.

CDR3 DNA sequence: TGTGCCAGTAGTATAAGCGCGACAGATACGCAGTATTTT. It specifies CASSISATDTQYF. The chain couples TRBV19 to TRBJ2-3; D call uncertain. This CDR3 has 13 amino acids. In germline, CDR1 is LNHDA, CDR2 SQIVND (reference sequence). Trimming removed 2 bases at V and 3 bases at J, with 6 bases between.

This clonotype was found many times. The chain carries TRBV12-3 or TRBV12-4 and TRBJ2-7; TRBD1 is a possible D gene (5 bases). V gave up 4 bases and J gave up 5 bases, with 12 bases separating them. The CDR3 extends over 13 amino acids. CDR3 residues: CASSSPGYHEQYF. CDR3 coding DNA: TGTGCCAGCAGTTCCCCAGGGTACCACGAGCAGTACTTC.

For this clonotype: This may be a read error, as it is one base from a much larger clone. This rearrangement joins TRBV12-3 or TRBV12-4 to TRBJ2-2, with D possibly matching TRBD1 (6 bases). The end of the DNA aligns better with TRBJ1-1, so the J call may be wrong. The CDR3 contains 12 residues. CDR3 in DNA: TGTGCCAGCAGTCCCGGGGGGGCTGGAGCTTTCTTT. It translates to CASSPGGAGAFF.

This clonotype showed up many times. This CDR3 reads CSARVRDFSYEQYF. DNA for the CDR3: TGCAGTGCTCGGGTACGGGACTTCTCCTACGAGCAGTACTTC. V is TRBV20-1 and J is TRBJ2-7; TRBD2 is a possible D gene (6 bases). V gave up 5 bases and J gave up 0 bases, with 14 bases separating them. The CDR3 contains 14 residues. Per germline, CDR1 DFQATT and CDR2 SNEGSKA (reference sequence).

This chain links TRBV28 with TRBJ2-7, with D maybe TRBD1 (5 bases). V lost 5 bases and J 7 bases, leaving 21 bases between the germline ends. Germline CDR1 is MDHEN and CDR2 is SYDVKM. This CDR3 has 15 residues. DNA for the CDR3: TGTGCCAGCAGTCCCCCTGGGGCTGACGCCTCGGAGCAGTACTTC. Translating it yields CASSPPGADASEQYF.

The V and J genes are TRBV20-1 and TRBJ1-5; D gene uncertain. The CDR3 is 16 amino acids. Looked up from germline, CDR1 is DFQATT and CDR2 is SNEGSKA (reference sequence). Trimming cost V 3 bases and J 0 bases, with 15 bases left between them. DNA of the CDR3: TGCAGTGCTAGGATAATGGGCGACTATAGCAATCAGCCCCAGCATTTT. It specifies CSARIMGDYSNQPQHF.

The rearrangement uses TRBV10-3 and TRBJ1-5; D possibly corresponds to TRBD1 (5 bases). V shed 8 bases and J shed 5 bases, with 16 bases lying between them. The V gene's germline CDR1 is ENHRY and CDR2 SYGVKD. This CDR3 has 14 residues. CDR3 in DNA: TGTGCCATCGGTCCGGGACGGGGACATCAGCCCCAGCATTTT. Its translation: CAIGPGRGHQPQHF.

This clonotype was counted many times. The J gene is TRBJ1-6, the V gene TRBV12-3 or TRBV12-4; D gene ambiguous. The CDR3 length is 13 residues. Trimming cost V 7 bases and J 6 bases, with 10 bases left between them. Written as DNA, the CDR3 is TGTGCCAGCACAGGAACAAGTAATTCACCCCTCCACTTT. This encodes CASTGTSNSPLHF.

V usage is TRBV2 and J usage is TRBJ2-7, with 10 bases matching TRBD1. The CDR3 contains 13 residues. CDR1 and CDR2 (germline): SNHLY, FYNNEI. J was trimmed by 4 bases and V by 8 bases; bases with no gene match: 5. The CDR3 is CASCRDRGYEQYF. CDR3 nucleotides: TGTGCCAGCTGCCGGGACAGGGGTTACGAGCAGTACTTC.

Only a few counts were recorded for this clonotype. The chain couples TRBV11-3 to TRBJ2-3, with D tentatively TRBD2 (7 bases). The V and J ends lost 5 bases and 8 bases respectively, with 14 bases between them. The CDR3 extends over 13 amino acids. Germline CDR1 SGHNT, CDR2 YENEEA. CDR3 DNA: TGTGCCAGCAGCCCTGGGGGGGCTGGTACGCAGTATTTT. Protein sequence: CASSPGGAGTQYF.

This clonotype has at least ten counts. This chain connects TRBV2 to TRBJ2-3; TRBD2 agrees at 13 bases. V gave up 3 bases and J gave up 6 bases; unmatched junction bases: 9. Germline lookup yields CDR1 SNHLY and CDR2 FYNNEI. The CDR3 has 17 amino acids. The CDR3 sequence is CASSDPLAGGPTDTQYF. CDR3 nucleotides: TGTGCCAGCAGTGACCCACTAGCGGGGGGGCCTACCGATACGCAGTATTTT.